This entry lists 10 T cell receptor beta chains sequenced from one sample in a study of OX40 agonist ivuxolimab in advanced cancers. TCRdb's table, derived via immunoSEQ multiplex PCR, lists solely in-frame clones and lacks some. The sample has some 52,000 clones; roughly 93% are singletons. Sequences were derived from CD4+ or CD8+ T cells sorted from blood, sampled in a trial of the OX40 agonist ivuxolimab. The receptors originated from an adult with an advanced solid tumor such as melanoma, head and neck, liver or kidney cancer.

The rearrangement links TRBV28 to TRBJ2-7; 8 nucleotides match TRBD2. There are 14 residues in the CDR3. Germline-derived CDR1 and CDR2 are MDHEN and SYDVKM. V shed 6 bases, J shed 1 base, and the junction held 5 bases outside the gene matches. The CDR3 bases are TGTGCCAGCAGCCTAGCGGGCCCTTCCTACGAGCAGTACTTC. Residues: CASSLAGPSYEQYF.

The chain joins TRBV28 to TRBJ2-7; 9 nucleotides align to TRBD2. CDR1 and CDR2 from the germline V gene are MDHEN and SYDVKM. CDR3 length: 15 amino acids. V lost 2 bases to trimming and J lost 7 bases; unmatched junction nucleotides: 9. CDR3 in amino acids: CASSLLAGGLGEQYF. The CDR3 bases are TGTGCCAGCAGTTTACTCGCGGGAGGGCTGGGTGAGCAGTACTTC.

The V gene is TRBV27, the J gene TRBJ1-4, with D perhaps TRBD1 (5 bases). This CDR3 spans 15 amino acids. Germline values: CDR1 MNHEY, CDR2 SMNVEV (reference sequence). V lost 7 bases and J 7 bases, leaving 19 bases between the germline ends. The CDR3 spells CASTAKWGFGEKLFF. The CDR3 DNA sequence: TGTGCCAGCACCGCCAAATGGGGGTTCGGTGAAAAACTGTTTTTT.

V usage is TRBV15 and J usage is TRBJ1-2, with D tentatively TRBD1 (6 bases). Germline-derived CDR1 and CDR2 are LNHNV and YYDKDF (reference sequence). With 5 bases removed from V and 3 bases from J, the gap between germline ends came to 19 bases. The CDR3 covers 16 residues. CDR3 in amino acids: CATSYEGGQGHYGYTF. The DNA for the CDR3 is TGTGCCACCAGCTATGAGGGGGGGCAGGGCCACTATGGCTACACCTTC. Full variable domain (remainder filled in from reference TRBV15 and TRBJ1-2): DAMVIQNPRYQVTQFGKPVTLSCSQTLNHNVMYWYQQKSSQAPKLLFHYYDKDFNNEADTPDNFQSRRPNTSFCFLDIRSPGLGDTAMYLCATSYEGGQGHYGYTFGSGTRLTVV.

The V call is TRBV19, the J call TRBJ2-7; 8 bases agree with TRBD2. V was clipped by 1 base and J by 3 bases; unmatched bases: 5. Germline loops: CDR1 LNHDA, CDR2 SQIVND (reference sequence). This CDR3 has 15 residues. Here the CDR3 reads CASSIASRGVYEQYF. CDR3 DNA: TGTGCCAGTAGTATAGCCTCGCGGGGGGTCTACGAGCAGTACTTC.

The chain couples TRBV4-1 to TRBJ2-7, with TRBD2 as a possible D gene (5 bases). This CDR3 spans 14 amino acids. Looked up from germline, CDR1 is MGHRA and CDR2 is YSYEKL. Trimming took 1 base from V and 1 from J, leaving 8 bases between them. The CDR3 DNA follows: TGCGCCAGCAGCCAAGCGGCGGGTTCCTACGAGCAGTACTTC. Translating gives CASSQAAGSYEQYF.

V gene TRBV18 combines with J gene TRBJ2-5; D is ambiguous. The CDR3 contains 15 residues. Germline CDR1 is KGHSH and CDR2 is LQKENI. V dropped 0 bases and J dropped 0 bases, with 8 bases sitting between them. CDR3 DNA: TGTGCCAGCTCACCACCGGAAAGGGACCAAGAGACCCAGTACTTC. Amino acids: CASSPPERDQETQYF.

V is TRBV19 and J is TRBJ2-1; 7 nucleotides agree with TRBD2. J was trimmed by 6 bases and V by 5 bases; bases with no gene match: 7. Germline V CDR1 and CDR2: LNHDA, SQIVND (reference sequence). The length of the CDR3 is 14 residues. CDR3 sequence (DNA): TGTGCCAGTAGTGCCGGACTAGAGTTCAATGAGCAGTTCTTC. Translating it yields CASSAGLEFNEQFF.

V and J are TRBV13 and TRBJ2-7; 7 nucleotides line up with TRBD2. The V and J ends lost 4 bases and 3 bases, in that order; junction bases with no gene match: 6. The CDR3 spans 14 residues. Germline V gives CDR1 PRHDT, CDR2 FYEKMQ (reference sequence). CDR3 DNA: TGTGCCAGCAGCTCCGGACTAGAGAACTACGAGCAGTACTTC. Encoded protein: CASSSGLENYEQYF.

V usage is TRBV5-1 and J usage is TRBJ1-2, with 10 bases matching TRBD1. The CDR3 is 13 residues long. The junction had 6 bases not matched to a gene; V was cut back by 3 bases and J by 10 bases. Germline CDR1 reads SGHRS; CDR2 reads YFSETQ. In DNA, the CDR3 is TGCGCCAGCAGCTCGGGGACAGGGGAGGTCTACACCTTC. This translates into CASSSGTGEVYTF.